A selection of T cell receptor beta chains follows, all from one sample in a study of patients and donors after allogeneic stem cell transplantation. Each CDR3 protein is one row after TCRdb ran MiXCR on the RT-PCR reads. The table shows about 150,000 distinct CDR3 sequences, with about two fifths occurring only once. The specimen was blood, either unsorted or a sorted T cell fraction (not recorded which). Source of these receptors: a human donor who was either an allogeneic HSCT recipient or a stem cell or donor lymphocyte infusion donor (not recorded which). It is not recorded whose cells these are; they may come from a transplant donor. CDR3s include the opening cysteine and the closing phenylalanine or tryptophan. The D gene is left open where the match is weak. The size field is filled for only some rows; it gives once, few, many or a size class.

j_gene,v_gene,d_gene,abundance,CDR3nt,CDR3aa
TRBJ1-5,TRBV20-1,NA,few,TGCAGTGCTAGAGATACCGCTAATAGCAATCAGCCCCAGCATTTT,CSARDTANSNQPQHF
TRBJ2-7,TRBV28,NA,NA,TGTGCCAGCAGTTTAGTAGGTTTGGGCTACGAGCAGTACTTC,CASSLVGLGYEQYF
TRBJ1-5,TRBV13,NA,NA,TGTGCCAGCAGCTGGGGCCCGAAACAGCCCCAGCATTTT,CASSWGPKQPQHF
TRBJ2-5,TRBV12-3/TRBV12-4,TRBD2,NA,TGTGCCAGCAGTCCCAGGGCCAGCGGGGGACCTGGGGAGACCCAGTACTTC,CASSPRASGGPGETQYF
TRBJ1-5,TRBV6-5,TRBD1,NA,TGTGCCAGCAGTCCCCTCGGACAGGTTGGTCAGCCCCAGCATTTT,CASSPLGQVGQPQHF
TRBJ1-6,TRBV20-1,NA,many,TGCAGTGCTAGTCTCAGGCAGGCTCCGAATTCACCCCTCCACTTT,CSASLRQAPNSPLHF
TRBJ2-5,TRBV7-2,TRBD2,NA,TGTGCCAGCAGCTTAAACCCCGGGGGGGTCAAAGAGACCCAGTACTTC,CASSLNPGGVKETQYF
TRBJ1-4,TRBV20-1,NA,NA,TGCAGTGCTAGACGAGCCGAAAAACTGTTTTTT,CSARRAEKLFF
TRBJ2-2,TRBV6-5,TRBD2,few,TGTGCCAGATCCGCGGGGGGCAGAACCGGGGAGCTGTTTTTT,CARSAGGRTGELFF
TRBJ1-1,TRBV6-5,NA,NA,TGTGCCAGCAGTTTAAGACTCCTGAACACTGAAGCTTTCTTT,CASSLRLLNTEAFF
TRBJ1-1,TRBV29-1,NA,NA,TGCAGCGTCTCGGGGGCGAACACTGAAGCTTTCTTT,CSVSGANTEAFF
TRBJ1-2,TRBV12-3/TRBV12-4,NA,few,TGTGCCAGCAGTTTGGCACAGGTCTATGGCTACACCTTC,CASSLAQVYGYTF
TRBJ2-7,TRBV27,NA,NA,TGTGCCAGCAGCCAAGGGTCCTGGCGGGACCCCTACGAGCAGTACTTC,CASSQGSWRDPYEQYF
TRBJ1-2,TRBV27,NA,few,TGTGCCAGCAGTTTTGCCGGGCCGACGGGTGGCTACACCTTC,CASSFAGPTGGYTF
TRBJ1-3,TRBV7-2,NA,NA,TGTGCCAGCAGCTTACATGACCGGACGGTGGGGGGAAACACCATATATTTT,CASSLHDRTVGGNTIYF
TRBJ1-4,TRBV4-1,NA,few,TGCGCCAGCAGCCACCCTCCGGGCTCCAGAAATGAAAAACTGTTTTTT,CASSHPPGSRNEKLFF
TRBJ1-1,TRBV6-1,TRBD1,NA,TGTGCCAGCAGCCCGACCGGACAGGTAGGAACTGAAGCTTTCTTT,CASSPTGQVGTEAFF
TRBJ2-3,TRBV7-2,TRBD2,once,TGTGCCAGCAGCTTAGCGGGACTAGTCACAGATACGCAGTATTTT,CASSLAGLVTDTQYF
TRBJ2-1,TRBV4-3,NA,NA,TGCGCCAGCGGGGGGACCCCCCAATCTGAGCAGTTCTTC,CASGGTPQSEQFF
TRBJ2-3,TRBV9,NA,NA,TGTGCCAGCAGCGTAGAAGGAGTGACTGGGGTGACAGATACGCAGTATTTT,CASSVEGVTGVTDTQYF
TRBJ1-1,TRBV28,NA,NA,TGTGCCAGCACCTCCCGGCGGGGGCTGGACACTGAAGCTTTCTTT,CASTSRRGLDTEAFF
TRBJ2-3,TRBV9,NA,few,TGTGCCAGCAGCGTCGGGGACACAGATACGCAGTATTTT,CASSVGDTDTQYF
TRBJ1-5,TRBV10-2,TRBD1,NA,TGCGCCAGCAGTACAGGGGCTAGGCAGCCCCAGCATTTT,CASSTGARQPQHF
TRBJ2-1,TRBV20-1,NA,NA,TGCAGTACCGACCCCCCCCTTTACAATGAGCAGTTCTTC,CSTDPPLYNEQFF
TRBJ2-1,TRBV7-2,NA,NA,TGTGCCAGCATCTATGACGGGGTGGGTGAGCAGTTCTTC,CASIYDGVGEQFF
TRBJ1-6,TRBV28,NA,few,TGTGCCAGCAGTTTTTCCATTCGGGCTTCACCCCTCCACTTT,CASSFSIRASPLHF
TRBJ2-5,TRBV12-3/TRBV12-4,NA,NA,TGTGCCAGCAGTTTGGGCGGACTAATGGAGACCCAGTACTTC,CASSLGGLMETQYF
TRBJ1-4,TRBV12-3/TRBV12-4,NA,NA,TGTGCCAGCAGGGCGGGGGGCGGTGAAAAACTGTTTTTT,CASRAGGGEKLFF
TRBJ2-1,TRBV3-1,NA,NA,TGTGCCAGCAGCAATAGGGGTGAGCAGTTCTTC,CASSNRGEQFF
TRBJ2-5,TRBV9,NA,NA,TGTGCCAGCAGCGTAGCGGGACTGGGAGAGACCCAGTACTTC,CASSVAGLGETQYF
TRBJ1-2,TRBV7-8,TRBD1,NA,TGTGCCAGCAGCGTACAGGGGGGTAACTATGGCTACACCTTC,CASSVQGGNYGYTF
TRBJ1-1,TRBV6-1,NA,NA,TGTGCCAGCAATGCGGGACTGAGGACTGAAGCTTTCTTT,CASNAGLRTEAFF
TRBJ2-7,TRBV12-3/TRBV12-4,TRBD1,few,TGTGCCAGCAGTAGGGACAGGCCCTACGAGCAGTACTTC,CASSRDRPYEQYF
TRBJ2-5,TRBV7-8,TRBD2,NA,TGTGCCAGCAGCTTAGCGGGGGGGAGACAAGAGACCCAGTACTTC,CASSLAGGRQETQYF
TRBJ2-4,TRBV2,NA,NA,TGTGCCAGCAGTGAAGCGGGGGGCGTCAAAAACATTCAGTACTTC,CASSEAGGVKNIQYF
TRBJ1-2,TRBV7-2,NA,NA,TGTGCCAGCAGCTTAGGAGGGGTTGCTGGCTATGGCTACACCTTC,CASSLGGVAGYGYTF
TRBJ2-7,TRBV20-1,NA,NA,TGCAGTGCTAATCGCGGAGAGCAGTACTTC,CSANRGEQYF
TRBJ1-6,TRBV5-6,NA,few,TGTGCCAGCAGCCTGACATACCATTCACCCCTCCACTTT,CASSLTYHSPLHF
TRBJ1-6,TRBV12-3/TRBV12-4,TRBD1,few,TGTGCCAGCAGGCGGACAGGGAAAAATTCACCCCTCCACTTT,CASRRTGKNSPLHF
TRBJ2-1,TRBV12-3/TRBV12-4,TRBD2,NA,TGTGCCAGCAGTTTGGGACTAGAGCAGTTCTTC,CASSLGLEQFF
TRBJ2-5,TRBV24-1,TRBD2,NA,TGTGCCACCAGTGACCAGACTAGCGGGGGGGCCCAAGAGACCCAGTACTTC,CATSDQTSGGAQETQYF
TRBJ1-6,TRBV12-3/TRBV12-4,NA,few,TGTGCCAGCAGTCCGGGGGCCTCTACATACTATAATTCACCCCTCCACTTT,CASSPGASTYYNSPLHF
TRBJ1-6,TRBV7-6,NA,NA,TGTGCCAGCAGTTTCGATCAGGACAGCTTTAATTCACCCCTCCACTTT,CASSFDQDSFNSPLHF
TRBJ2-1,TRBV24-1,NA,few,TGTGCCACCAGTGACCCCAACAGGGACGGACGGTACAATGAGCAGTTCTTC,CATSDPNRDGRYNEQFF
TRBJ1-2,TRBV12-3/TRBV12-4,NA,few,TGTGCCAGCAGTCCGAGGACAGCCGCAGGCTACACCTTC,CASSPRTAAGYTF